This TCR beta chain was identified during a study of shared clonotypes between healthy human individuals. Germline CDR1 and CDR2: SGHRS and YFSETQ. This CDR3 is 13 amino acids long. Trimming cost V 8 bases and J 4 bases; bases outside gene matches: 4. TCRdb keeps only in-frame clones here, not all; method: immunoSEQ multiplex PCR. This repertoire shows around 720,000 clones, more than 70% found once; its top ten account for around 1.8%. This clone was seen just once. Sample: memory CD4+ T cells sorted from blood. Documented subset: CD45RA-negative fraction. The chain links TRBV5-1 to TRBJ1-1; 11 nucleotides line up with TRBD1. This receptor was obtained from a woman aged 30 to 39 in good health. CDR3 coding DNA: TGCGCCAGTGGGACAGGGGGATCCACTGAAGCTTTCTTT. Protein: CASGTGGSTEAFF.